Listed here are 3 T cell receptor beta chains from one sample, sequenced in a study of control samples from healthy donors and cancer patients. Produced via immunoSEQ multiplex PCR; TCRdb's table is partial and in-frame only. The table has some 120,000 clones, 75% to 90% seen once; the top ten hold approximately 1.1%. Sequenced: PBMCs. The receptor source for this set is a woman between 50 and 59 years old with colorectal cancer.

The chain has TRBV28 and TRBJ1-1; D remains unclear. From germline, CDR1 is MDHEN and CDR2 SYDVKM. V was trimmed by 1 base and J by 4 bases, leaving 13 bases between them. This CDR3 comprises 15 residues. The CDR3 DNA follows: TGTGCCAGCAGTTTATTGTGGACGGTGAGCACTGAAGCTTTCTTT. Protein sequence: CASSLLWTVSTEAFF.

This clone was counted between two and nine times. The chain has TRBV5-1 and TRBJ1-1; tentatively, D is TRBD1 (6 bases). The CDR3 length is 17 residues. Germline CDR1 and CDR2: SGHRS and YFSETQ. Deletions cut 4 bases from V and 6 bases from J, with 25 bases between. As DNA, the CDR3 is TGCGCCAGCAGCACGGAGGGGAGGACAACAGGGACGCCTGAAGCTTTCTTT. The encoded protein is CASSTEGRTTGTPEAFF.

This clone occurred once. This rearrangement joins TRBV28 to TRBJ1-5; possible D gene TRBD1, 5 bases. V was trimmed by 7 bases and J by 3 bases, leaving 16 bases between them. Germline-derived CDR1 and CDR2 are MDHEN and SYDVKM. The CDR3 is made up of 15 amino acids. The CDR3 region is CASKVPGRSNQPQHF. CDR3 DNA sequence: TGTGCCAGCAAAGTCCCGGGACGGTCCAATCAGCCCCAGCATTTT.